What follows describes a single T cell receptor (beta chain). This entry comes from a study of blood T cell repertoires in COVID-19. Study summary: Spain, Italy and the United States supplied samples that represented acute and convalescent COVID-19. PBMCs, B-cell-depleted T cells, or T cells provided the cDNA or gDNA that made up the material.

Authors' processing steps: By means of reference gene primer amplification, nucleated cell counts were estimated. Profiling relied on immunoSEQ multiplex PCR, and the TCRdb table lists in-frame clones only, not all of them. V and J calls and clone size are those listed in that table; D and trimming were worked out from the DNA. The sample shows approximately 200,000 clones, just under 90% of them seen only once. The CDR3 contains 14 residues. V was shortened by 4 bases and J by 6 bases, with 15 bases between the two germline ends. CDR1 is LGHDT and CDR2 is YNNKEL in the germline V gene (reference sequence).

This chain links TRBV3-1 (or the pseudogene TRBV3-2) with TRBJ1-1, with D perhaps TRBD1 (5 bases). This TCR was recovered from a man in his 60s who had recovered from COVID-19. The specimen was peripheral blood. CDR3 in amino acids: CASSPGHLGAEAFF. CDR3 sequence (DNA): TGTGCCAGCAGCCCAGGGCACCTGGGCGCTGAAGCTTTCTTT.